This TCR beta chain was documented in a study of control samples from healthy donors and cancer patients. The CDR3 contains 15 residues. Germline CDR1 SGHAT, CDR2 FQDESV (reference sequence). V lost 5 bases to trimming and J lost 4 bases, with 17 bases between them. Here immunoSEQ multiplex PCR was the method, and the copy in TCRdb shows in-frame clones only, minus some. The table has 60,000 to 70,000 clones, roughly 85% seen once. This receptor was taken from a man aged 35 to 55 in good health. The source material was blood. The chain joins TRBV11-1 to TRBJ1-1; D is possibly TRBD1 (6 bases). The CDR3 sequence is CASSLWGGAGTEAFF. As DNA, the CDR3 is TGTGCCAGCAGCCTTTGGGGGGGCGCGGGCACTGAAGCTTTCTTT.